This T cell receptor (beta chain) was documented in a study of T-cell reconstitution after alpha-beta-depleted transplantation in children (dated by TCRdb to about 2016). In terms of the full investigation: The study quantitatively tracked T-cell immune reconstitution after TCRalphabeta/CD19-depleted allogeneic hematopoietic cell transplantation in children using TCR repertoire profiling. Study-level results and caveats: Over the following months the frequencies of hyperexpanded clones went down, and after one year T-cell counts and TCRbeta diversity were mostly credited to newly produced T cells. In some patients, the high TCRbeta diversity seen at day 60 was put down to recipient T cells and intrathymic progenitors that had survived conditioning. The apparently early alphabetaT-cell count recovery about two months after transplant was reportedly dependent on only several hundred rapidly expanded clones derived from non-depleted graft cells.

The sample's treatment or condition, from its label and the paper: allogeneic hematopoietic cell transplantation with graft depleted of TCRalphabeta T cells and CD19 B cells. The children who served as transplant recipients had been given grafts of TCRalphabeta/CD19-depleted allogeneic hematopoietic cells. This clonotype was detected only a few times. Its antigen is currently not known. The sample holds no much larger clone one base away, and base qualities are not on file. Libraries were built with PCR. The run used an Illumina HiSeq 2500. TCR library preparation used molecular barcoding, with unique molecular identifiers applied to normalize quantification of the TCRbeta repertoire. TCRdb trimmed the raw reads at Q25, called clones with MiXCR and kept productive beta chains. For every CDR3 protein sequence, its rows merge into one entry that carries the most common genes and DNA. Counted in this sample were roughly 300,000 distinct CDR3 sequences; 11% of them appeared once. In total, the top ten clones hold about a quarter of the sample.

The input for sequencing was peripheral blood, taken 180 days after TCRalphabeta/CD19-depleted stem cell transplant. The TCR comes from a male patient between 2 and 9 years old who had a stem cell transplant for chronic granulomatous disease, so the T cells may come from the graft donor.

CDR3 region: CASSYRSGTGQEKLFF. The nucleotides are TGTGCCAGCAGTTACCGATCCGGGACAGGGCAAGAAAAACTGTTTTTT. The sequence links TRBV6-5 to TRBJ1-4, and TRBD1 matches 9 of the central bases. V ends up 2 bases short and J 8 bases short, with an unmatched junction base count of 9. The CDR3 goes from the cysteine to the phenylalanine over 16 residues. The sequence is cut down to CDR3 DNA, 48 bases in frame from base 1. From a lookup of the germline V gene, CDR1 and CDR2 are MNHEY and SVGAGI.